The 17 T cell receptor beta chains in this list originate from one sample, sequenced in a study of cytomegalovirus exposure and HLA in healthy donors. The PCR contained 60 Vbeta and 13 Jbeta primers. Sequenced by immunoSEQ multiplex PCR; TCRdb stores in-frame clones only, minus some. The data contain some 210,000 clones, approximately 82% of them singletons. Source material: PBMCs. These receptor sequences come from a male donor in good health and CMV-seronegative.

This clone has just a few counts. The chain uses TRBV10-1 and TRBJ2-2, with D hard to call. The CDR3 has 17 amino acids. Germline CDR1 reads WNHNN; CDR2 reads SYGVQD (reference sequence). Deletions cut 1 base from V and 6 bases from J, with 18 bases between. Here the CDR3 DNA reads TGCGCCAGCAGTGAGTTCAAGCACCTAGAAGGTTCCGGGGAGCTGTTTTTT. Translating gives CASSEFKHLEGSGELFF.

The chain links TRBV2 to TRBJ2-7; the match to TRBD2 covers 8 bases. V shed 6 bases and J 5 bases; nucleotides not matched to a gene: 6. There are 13 residues in the CDR3. The germline gives CDR1 SNHLY, CDR2 FYNNEI. The CDR3 coding sequence is TGTGCCAGCAGCAAGCGGGAGATAAACGAGCAGTACTTC. The encoded protein is CASSKREINEQYF.

This chain links TRBV15 with TRBJ2-5; D ambiguous. CDR1 is LNHNV, CDR2 YYDKDF, per germline (reference sequence). Trimming cost V 0 bases and J 4 bases, with 6 bases left between them. The CDR3 covers 13 residues. CDR3 protein: CATSRDERETQYF. For the CDR3, the DNA is TGTGCCACCAGCAGAGATGAGAGAGAGACCCAGTACTTC.

The V call is TRBV10-2, the J call TRBJ2-7, with TRBD2 as a possible D gene (7 bases). Germline loops: CDR1 WSHSY, CDR2 SAAADI. The CDR3 is made up of 14 amino acids. With 8 bases removed from V and 4 bases from J, the gap between germline ends came to 18 bases. In DNA, the CDR3 is TGCGCCAGCTCAAACGCAGGGAGGGGGTACGAGCAGTACTTC. Translation: CASSNAGRGYEQYF.

The chain couples TRBV7-7 to TRBJ2-2, with TRBD1 matching over 9 bases. With 5 bases clipped from V and 3 bases from J, the junction kept 4 bases outside the gene matches. This CDR3 comprises 15 residues. Germline V gene data show CDR1 as SSHAT and CDR2 as FNYEAQ (reference sequence). CDR3: CASSMGTGHTGELFF. In DNA, the CDR3 is TGTGCCAGCAGCATGGGGACAGGGCACACCGGGGAGCTGTTTTTT. Variable domain in full (rest from reference TRBV7-7 and TRBJ2-2): GAGVSQSPRYKVTKRGQDVTLRCDPISSHATLYWYQQALGQGPEFLTYFNYEAQPDKSGLPSDRFSAERPEGSISTLTIQRTEQRDSAMYRCASSMGTGHTGELFFGEGSRLTVL.

The chain joins TRBV6-5 to TRBJ2-1; the D gene is possibly TRBD1 (5 bases). V was trimmed by 6 bases and J by 7 bases, leaving 13 bases between them. Germline V gene sequence: CDR1 MNHEY, CDR2 SVGAGI. This CDR3 region has 13 residues. CDR3 protein: CASRDTRVNEQFF. The DNA for the CDR3 is TGTGCCAGCAGAGATACCAGGGTTAATGAGCAGTTCTTC.

The chain joins TRBV5-1 to TRBJ2-5; no definite D call. The CDR3 is made up of 11 amino acids. V lost 4 bases and J 4 bases, leaving 5 bases between the germline ends. Germline-derived CDR1 and CDR2 are SGHRS and YFSETQ. DNA of the CDR3: TGCGCCAGCAGCGCTACAGAGACCCAGTACTTC. Amino acids: CASSATETQYF. The whole variable domain, filled in from reference TRBV5-1 and TRBJ2-5, reads KAGVTQTPRYLIKTRGQQVTLSCSPISGHRSVSWYQQTPGQGLQFLFEYFSETQRNKGNFPGRFSGRQFSNSRSEMNVSTLELGDSALYLCASSATETQYFGPGTRLLVL.

CDR3 residues: CASVVPPGQGISGANVLTF. The CDR3 DNA sequence: TGTGCCAGCGTTGTACCGCCGGGACAGGGGATCTCTGGGGCCAACGTCCTGACTTTC. The chain employs TRBV2 and TRBJ2-6; 10 bases match TRBD1. Germline CDR1 and CDR2: SNHLY and FYNNEI. The J segment lost 0 bases and the V segment lost 8 bases, leaving 13 bases of the junction unmatched. The CDR3 contains 19 residues.

This clone was seen only a few times. The chain links TRBV2 to TRBJ2-7; 8 bases map to TRBD1. CDR3 size: 14 residues. Trimming removed 6 bases from V and 3 bases from J; junction bases left unmatched: 7. In germline, CDR1 is SNHLY, CDR2 FYNNEI. The CDR3 nucleotides are TGTGCCAGCAGGCTACCGGGACAGGTCTACGAGCAGTACTTC. Translation gives CASRLPGQVYEQYF.

This clone was counted once. The DNA for the CDR3 is TGTGCCAGCAGCCTCCCAAACACCATATATTTT. Amino acid sequence: CASSLPNTIYF. The chain links TRBV28 to TRBJ1-3, with unresolved D. This CDR3 is built from 11 residues. V lost 6 bases, J lost 6 bases, and 6 bases lay in between. Germline values: CDR1 MDHEN, CDR2 SYDVKM.

The gene calls are TRBV2 and TRBJ2-1; 7 bases align to TRBD1. This CDR3 has 14 residues. The germline CDR1 and CDR2 sequences are SNHLY and FYNNEI. The trim removed 6 bases at V and 8 bases at J, leaving 10 bases unmatched. Written as DNA, the CDR3 is TGTGCCAGCAGGAATCTGGACAGGTCCTATGAGCAGTTCTTC. This sequence encodes CASRNLDRSYEQFF.

This chain uses TRBV5-1 with TRBJ2-5; TRBD2 matches 12 bases. Germline CDR1 is SGHRS and CDR2 is YFSETQ. With 3 bases clipped from V and 2 bases from J, the junction kept 5 bases outside the gene matches. The CDR3 is made up of 16 amino acids. The CDR3 nucleotides are TGCGCCAGCAGCTCGACTAGCGGGAGTGGGCAAGAGACCCAGTACTTC. This sequence encodes CASSSTSGSGQETQYF.

The sample holds a few counts of this clone. The genes are TRBV10-2 and TRBJ2-7; TRBD1 matches at 9 bases. This CDR3 has 14 amino acids. Germline values: CDR1 WSHSY, CDR2 SAAADI. Trimming cost V 5 bases and J 5 bases; bases outside gene matches: 7. This CDR3 reads CASSQQGASHEQYF. The CDR3 DNA reads as TGCGCCAGCAGTCAACAGGGGGCGTCACACGAGCAGTACTTC.

In its sample, this clone was seen a few times. The chain combines TRBV7-8 with TRBJ2-1; a possible D gene is TRBD2 (6 bases). CDR1 and CDR2 (germline): SGHVS, FQNEAQ. V lost 4 bases and J 12 bases, leaving 13 bases between the germline ends. This CDR3 region has 12 residues. The chain's CDR3 is CASSSPEGRQFF. Written as DNA, the CDR3 is TGTGCCAGCAGCTCCCCGGAGGGACGGCAGTTCTTC.

The chain couples TRBV7-2 to TRBJ1-1; 9 bases map to TRBD1. The junction had 7 bases not matched to a gene; V was cut back by 5 bases and J by 6 bases. Germline-derived CDR1 and CDR2 are SGHTA and FQGNSA. The CDR3 contains 14 residues. The CDR3 nucleotides read TGTGCCAGCAGCATAACAGGGGGCCTGGCTGAAGCTTTCTTT. Amino acids: CASSITGGLAEAFF.

The rearrangement joins TRBV9 to TRBJ1-1, with 8 bases aligning to TRBD1. CDR1 SGDLS and CDR2 YYNGEE come from the germline V gene. This CDR3 is 17 amino acids long. Losses at the gene ends were 1 base for V and 4 bases for J; bases not matched to a gene: 12. CDR3 amino acids: CASSVRDRSFRGTEAFF. The CDR3 bases are TGTGCCAGCAGCGTAAGGGACAGGAGTTTTAGGGGCACTGAAGCTTTCTTT.

The CDR3 is CASSLGSGGGYEQYF. Written as DNA, the CDR3 is TGTGCCAGCAGCTTAGGATCAGGGGGCGGGTACGAGCAGTACTTC. The genes are TRBV11-3 and TRBJ2-7, with 8 bases lining up with TRBD1. Germline-derived CDR1 and CDR2 are SGHNT and YENEEA. After removal of 1 base from V and 4 bases from J, the junction contained 6 bases not matched to a gene. The CDR3 is 15 amino acids.